Listed here are 10 T cell receptor beta chains from one sample, sequenced in a study of blood T cell repertoires in COVID-19. TCRdb keeps only in-frame clones here, not all; method: immunoSEQ multiplex PCR. The data contain about 170,000 clones, about 85% of them singletons. The sequencing input was peripheral blood. The receptors were sampled from a woman aged 70-85 years with COVID-19, enrolled during active disease.

This clone was found once. This rearrangement joins TRBV12-3 or TRBV12-4 to TRBJ1-2, with D perhaps matching TRBD1 (6 bases). CDR3 length: 13 amino acids. Trimming removed 3 bases from V and 2 bases from J, with 7 bases in between. The CDR3 here is CASSFRGNYGYTF. As DNA, the CDR3 is TGTGCCAGCAGTTTTAGGGGGAACTATGGCTACACCTTC.

This chain uses TRBV2 with TRBJ1-5; 10 positions match TRBD1. Losses at the gene ends were 6 bases for V and 6 bases for J; bases not matched to a gene: 8. There are 15 residues in the CDR3. Germline V gives CDR1 SNHLY, CDR2 FYNNEI. CDR3 protein: CASRLGQGGGQPQHF. The DNA of the CDR3 is TGTGCCAGCAGACTTGGACAGGGGGGAGGTCAGCCCCAGCATTTT. Drawing the rest from reference TRBV2 and TRBJ1-5, the complete variable domain is EPEVTQTPSHQVTQMGQEVILRCVPISNHLYFYWYRQILGQKVEFLVSFYNNEISEKSEIFDDQFSVERPDGSNFTLKIRSTKLEDSAMYFCASRLGQGGGQPQHFGDGTRLSIL.

The chain joins TRBV3-1 (or the pseudogene TRBV3-2) to TRBJ1-1, with 12 bases matching TRBD1. Germline loops: CDR1 LGHDT, CDR2 YNNKEL (reference sequence). There are 16 residues in the CDR3. V dropped 4 bases and J dropped 1; count of bases not matched to a gene: 4. CDR3 region: CASSRGQGARNTEAFF. CDR3 coding DNA: TGTGCCAGCAGCCGGGGACAGGGGGCGAGGAACACTGAAGCTTTCTTT.

This sequence joins TRBV20-1 and TRBJ1-2, with TRBD1 as a possible D gene (6 bases). The CDR3 runs to 11 residues. Trimming stripped 4 bases from V and 11 bases from J, with 14 bases between. Germline CDR1 is DFQATT and CDR2 is SNEGSKA (reference sequence). CDR3 residues: CSAIRQDVYTF. The CDR3, as DNA: TGCAGTGCTATTCGACAGGACGTTTACACCTTC.

The chain joins TRBV20-1 to TRBJ1-3; no clear D. The length of the CDR3 is 14 residues. Germline V CDR1 and CDR2: DFQATT, SNEGSKA (reference sequence). The V end was cut by 3 bases, the J end by 0 bases, with 9 bases between. The CDR3 reads CSASRPGSGNTIYF. CDR3 DNA: TGCAGTGCTAGTCGACCAGGCTCTGGAAACACCATATATTTT.

This chain uses TRBV19 with TRBJ2-5, with 13 bases aligning to TRBD2. The J segment lost 10 bases and the V segment lost 5 bases, leaving 10 bases of the junction unmatched. CDR1 is LNHDA and CDR2 is SQIVND in the germline V gene (reference sequence). The CDR3 is 15 amino acids. CDR3 bases: TGTGCCAGTAGTCCCTCCGGGACTAGCGGGGAAGGCCAGTACTTC. Protein sequence: CASSPSGTSGEGQYF.

CDR3 in DNA: TGTGCCATAAGCGGGGGGACCCTTAACACCGGGGAGCTGTTTTTT. Translating it yields CAISGGTLNTGELFF. The chain uses TRBV10-3 and TRBJ2-2; TRBD2 matches 9 bases. Trimming removed 9 bases from V and 2 bases from J; junction bases left unmatched: 7. The CDR3 has 15 amino acids. Looked up from germline, CDR1 is ENHRY and CDR2 is SYGVKD.

The rearrangement links TRBV19 to TRBJ2-7; 7 bases are shared with TRBD1. Germline V gene lookup returns CDR1 LNHDA and CDR2 SQIVND (reference sequence). This CDR3 is 12 amino acids long. V was clipped by 4 bases and J by 5 bases; unmatched bases: 2. This chain's CDR3 is CASSKGAHEQYV. The DNA of the CDR3 is TGTGCCAGTAGTAAGGGGGCCCACGAGCAGTACGTC.

The rearrangement links TRBV15 to TRBJ1-1; D uncertain. From germline, CDR1 is LNHNV and CDR2 YYDKDF (reference sequence). The CDR3 extends over 14 amino acids. Between the trimmed V and J ends, which lost 2 bases and 0 bases, there was a span of 7 bases. The CDR3 bases are TGTGCCACCAGCAGATCTCACTTGAACACTGAAGCTTTCTTT. Amino acid sequence: CATSRSHLNTEAFF.

The chain's CDR3 is CASSVGGGVEKLFF. The CDR3 nucleotides read TGTGCCAGCAGCGTAGGGGGGGGAGTTGAAAAACTGTTTTTT. The rearrangement joins TRBV9 to TRBJ1-4, with TRBD1 as a possible D gene (5 bases). The V gene lost 0 bases and the J gene lost 7 bases, with 10 bases spanning the gap. CDR1 and CDR2 (germline): SGDLS, YYNGEE. CDR3 length: 14 residues.